This T cell receptor (beta chain) originates from a study of T cell repertoires in cytomegalovirus infection. About the study: Public TCR beta signatures indicated both CMV infection and matching HLA type. Study findings and constraints: Dominating the ex vivo response were TCR beta clonotypes that were CMV-specific and HLA-C-restricted.

MiXCR, applied by TCRdb to the reads, yields one record per CDR3 protein. The sample yields about 450,000 distinct CDR3 sequences, 25% to 40% seen once. This clonotype came up many times. Its antigen is currently unknown. Germline CDR1 and CDR2: SGHTA and FQGNSA. V was clipped by 6 bases and J by 5 bases; unmatched bases: 10. The CDR3 totals 15 residues. The clonotype originates from a human donor in good health (CMV status not recorded). Some clones in this sample may be carry-over from other donors' samples. V and J are TRBV7-2 and TRBJ2-5; 9 nucleotides match TRBD1. Specimen: PBMCs. CDR3 in DNA: TGTGCCAGCAGAGCGGGACAGGGAAAGGTGGAGACCCAGTACTTC. Residues: CASRAGQGKVETQYF.